The rows below give T cell receptor beta chains drawn from one sample of a study of shared clonotypes between healthy human individuals. Libraries were prepared by immunoSEQ multiplex PCR; TCRdb keeps only in-frame clonotypes and omits some of them. The sample lists approximately 320,000 clones, about 74% occurring once. The sequenced material came from memory CD4+ T cells sorted from blood. All receptors derive from a young man in good health. Each CDR3 is given with its conserved first and last residue. A D gene is named only where the DNA matches it firmly. Not every row has a clone size; where given, it reads once, few, many or a size class.

clone_size: many
v_call: TRBV25-1
d_call: NA
j_call: TRBJ2-2
cdr3_aa: CASSPATAPNTGELFF
cdr3_nt: TGTGCCAGCAGTCCCGCGACAGCCCCGAACACCGGGGAGCTGTTTTTT

clone_size: NA
v_call: TRBV6-1
d_call: NA
j_call: TRBJ1-1
cdr3_aa: CASGPMDRNTEAFF
cdr3_nt: TGTGCCAGCGGACCAATGGACAGAAACACTGAAGCTTTCTTT

clone_size: NA
v_call: TRBV5-1
d_call: NA
j_call: TRBJ2-6
cdr3_aa: CASSLRGTSSGANVLTF
cdr3_nt: TGCGCCAGCAGCCTCAGGGGGACTTCCTCTGGGGCCAACGTCCTGACTTTC

clone_size: NA
v_call: TRBV20-1
d_call: TRBD2
j_call: TRBJ2-7
cdr3_aa: CSASRQLAGHF
cdr3_nt: TGCAGTGCTTCCCGTCAACTAGCGGGGCACTTC

clone_size: NA
v_call: TRBV7-6
d_call: NA
j_call: TRBJ2-1
cdr3_aa: CASSLRRDIYNEQFF
cdr3_nt: TGTGCCAGCAGCTTACGACGGGATATATACAATGAGCAGTTCTTC

clone_size: NA
v_call: TRBV5-1
d_call: TRBD1
j_call: TRBJ1-1
cdr3_aa: CASSTRQGLTEAFF
cdr3_nt: TGCGCCAGCAGCACCCGACAGGGACTCACTGAAGCTTTCTTT

clone_size: NA
v_call: TRBV5-1
d_call: NA
j_call: TRBJ2-1
cdr3_aa: CASSPGEGSSYNEQFF
cdr3_nt: TGCGCCTCCTCTCCAGGGGAGGGGAGTTCCTACAATGAGCAGTTCTTC

clone_size: NA
v_call: TRBV13
d_call: NA
j_call: TRBJ2-3
cdr3_aa: CASSLSLRGIRPISTDTQYF
cdr3_nt: TGTGCCAGCAGCTTATCCCTAAGGGGTATTCGTCCCATTAGCACAGATACGCAGTATTTT

clone_size: NA
v_call: TRBV28
d_call: NA
j_call: TRBJ1-2
cdr3_aa: CASSLGSSNYGYTF
cdr3_nt: TGTGCCAGCAGTCTCGGGTCGTCTAACTATGGCTACACCTTC

clone_size: NA
v_call: TRBV6-1
d_call: NA
j_call: TRBJ2-7
cdr3_aa: CASREGAHSGEQYF
cdr3_nt: TGTGCCAGCAGAGAGGGTGCCCATTCTGGCGAGCAGTACTTC

clone_size: NA
v_call: TRBV18
d_call: TRBD1
j_call: TRBJ1-2
cdr3_aa: CATKRQTGEDYGYTF
cdr3_nt: TGTGCCACCAAACGCCAGACAGGGGAGGACTATGGCTACACCTTC

clone_size: NA
v_call: TRBV9
d_call: NA
j_call: TRBJ1-1
cdr3_aa: CASSLQGSDTEAFF
cdr3_nt: TGTGCCAGCAGCTTACAGGGCTCGGACACTGAAGCTTTCTTT

clone_size: NA
v_call: TRBV6-6
d_call: TRBD2
j_call: TRBJ2-5
cdr3_aa: CASSTTSAMGETQYF
cdr3_nt: TGTGCCAGCAGTACTACTAGCGCAATGGGGGAGACCCAGTACTTC

clone_size: few
v_call: TRBV5-5
d_call: NA
j_call: TRBJ1-1
cdr3_aa: CASQRLSANTEAFF
cdr3_nt: TGTGCCAGCCAAAGGTTGTCGGCGAACACTGAAGCTTTCTTT

clone_size: NA
v_call: TRBV7-7
d_call: NA
j_call: TRBJ2-5
cdr3_aa: CASSQTGFQETQYF
cdr3_nt: TGTGCCAGCAGCCAAACAGGGTTTCAAGAGACCCAGTACTTC